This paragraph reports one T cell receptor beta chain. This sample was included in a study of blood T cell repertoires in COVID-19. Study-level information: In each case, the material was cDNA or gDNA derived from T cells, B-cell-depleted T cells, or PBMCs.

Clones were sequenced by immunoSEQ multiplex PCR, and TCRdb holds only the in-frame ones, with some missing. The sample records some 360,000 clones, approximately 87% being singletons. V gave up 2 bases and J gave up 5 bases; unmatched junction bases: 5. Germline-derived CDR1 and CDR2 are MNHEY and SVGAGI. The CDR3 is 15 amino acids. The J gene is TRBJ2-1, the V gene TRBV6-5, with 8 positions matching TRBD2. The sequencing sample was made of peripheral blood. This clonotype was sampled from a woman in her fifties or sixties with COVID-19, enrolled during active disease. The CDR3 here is CASSYDRGGHNEQFF. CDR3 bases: TGTGCCAGCAGTTACGATCGGGGGGGCCACAATGAGCAGTTCTTC.